A selection of T cell receptor beta chains follows, all from one sample in a study of metastatic and nonmetastatic thyroid tumors. TCRdb reanalyzed the PCR reads with MiXCR. The sample shows approximately 5,900 clones, about 25% of them seen only once. Sequencing was carried out using adjacent normal tissue. The origin of the receptors is a male donor with papillary thyroid cancer or a benign thyroid nodule (not recorded which). Some clones in this sample may be carry-over from other donors' samples. The CDR3 runs from the conserved cysteine through the conserved F or W. The order of the fields is V gene, D gene, clone size, J gene, CDR3 protein, CDR3 DNA. D genes are given only for firm matches. The size entry is marked missing in some rows and otherwise reads once, few, many or a size class.

v_gene: TRBV13
d_gene: -
abundance: large
j_gene: TRBJ2-1
CDR3aa: CASSLGQGPFF
CDR3nt: TGTGCCAGCAGCCTCGGGCAGGGTCCGTTCTTC

v_gene: TRBV28
d_gene: -
abundance: few
j_gene: TRBJ2-2
CDR3aa: CASNQRITGELFF
CDR3nt: TGTGCCAGCAACCAGCGAATCACCGGGGAGCTGTTTTTT

v_gene: TRBV20-1
d_gene: TRBD2
abundance: medium-sized
j_gene: TRBJ2-7
CDR3aa: CSAAPSSGSKQYF
CDR3nt: TGCAGTGCTGCCCCCTCTAGCGGGAGTAAGCAGTACTTC

v_gene: TRBV3-1
d_gene: -
abundance: medium-sized
j_gene: TRBJ1-6
CDR3aa: CASSQNSPLHF
CDR3nt: TGTGCCAGCAGCCAAAATTCACCCCTCCACTTT

v_gene: TRBV10-3
d_gene: -
abundance: medium-sized
j_gene: TRBJ1-1
CDR3aa: CAISESRTKNTEAFF
CDR3nt: TGTGCCATCAGTGAGTCGCGGACAAAGAACACTGAAGCTTTCTTT

v_gene: TRBV6-1
d_gene: -
abundance: medium-sized
j_gene: TRBJ2-7
CDR3aa: CASRRTVYEQYF
CDR3nt: TGTGCCAGCAGGAGGACAGTTTACGAGCAGTACTTC

v_gene: TRBV18
d_gene: -
abundance: -
j_gene: TRBJ2-2
CDR3aa: CASSPPRGQVYTGEPFF
CDR3nt: TGTGCCAGCTCACCACCTCGGGGGCAAGTTTACACCGGGGAGCCGTTTTTT

v_gene: TRBV27
d_gene: TRBD2
abundance: few
j_gene: TRBJ2-7
CDR3aa: CASSRGDETYEQYF
CDR3nt: TGTGCCAGCAGTCGGGGGGACGAGACCTACGAGCAGTACTTC

v_gene: TRBV11-2
d_gene: -
abundance: medium-sized
j_gene: TRBJ2-3
CDR3aa: CASSSQGASTDTQYF
CDR3nt: TGTGCCAGCAGCTCTCAGGGCGCTAGCACAGATACGCAGTATTTT

v_gene: TRBV20-1
d_gene: TRBD2
abundance: -
j_gene: TRBJ2-1
CDR3aa: CSARTSGIFVESYNEQFF
CDR3nt: TGCAGTGCTAGGACTAGCGGGATATTTGTGGAGTCCTACAATGAGCAGTTCTTC

v_gene: TRBV4-1
d_gene: -
abundance: -
j_gene: TRBJ2-1
CDR3aa: CASSLPTARNEQFF
CDR3nt: TGCGCCAGCAGCCTCCCGACAGCACGCAATGAGCAGTTCTTC

v_gene: TRBV12-3/TRBV12-4
d_gene: TRBD1
abundance: few
j_gene: TRBJ1-2
CDR3aa: CASSRTGTGGYGYTF
CDR3nt: TGTGCCAGCAGCCGGACCGGGACAGGTGGCTATGGCTACACCTTC

v_gene: TRBV20-1
d_gene: TRBD1
abundance: -
j_gene: TRBJ2-7
CDR3aa: CSARGVGRGQGIYEQYF
CDR3nt: TGCAGTGCTAGGGGGGTTGGGAGAGGACAGGGGATTTACGAGCAGTACTTC

v_gene: TRBV4-2
d_gene: -
abundance: -
j_gene: TRBJ1-3
CDR3aa: CASGGEAGNTIYF
CDR3nt: TGTGCCAGCGGGGGTGAGGCTGGAAACACCATATATTTT

v_gene: TRBV5-1
d_gene: -
abundance: medium-sized
j_gene: TRBJ2-5
CDR3aa: CASSPGTLQETQYF
CDR3nt: TGCGCCAGCAGCCCCGGAACCCTCCAAGAGACCCAGTACTTC

v_gene: TRBV11-2
d_gene: -
abundance: many
j_gene: TRBJ1-1
CDR3aa: CASSLKGSTVANTEAFF
CDR3nt: TGTGCCAGCAGCTTAAAAGGGTCCACGGTAGCGAACACTGAAGCTTTCTTT

v_gene: TRBV2
d_gene: TRBD1
abundance: -
j_gene: TRBJ2-2
CDR3aa: CASSGGQGARTGELFF
CDR3nt: TGTGCCAGCAGTGGCGGACAGGGGGCTCGGACCGGGGAGCTGTTTTTT

v_gene: TRBV27
d_gene: TRBD1
abundance: many
j_gene: TRBJ1-2
CDR3aa: CASSDTGGFYGYTF
CDR3nt: TGTGCCAGCAGTGACACAGGGGGATTTTATGGCTACACCTTC

v_gene: TRBV11-2
d_gene: -
abundance: large
j_gene: TRBJ1-6
CDR3aa: CASSLDLTSPLHF
CDR3nt: TGTGCCAGCAGCTTAGATTTAACCTCACCCCTCCACTTT

v_gene: TRBV7-2
d_gene: TRBD2
abundance: -
j_gene: TRBJ2-7
CDR3aa: CASSLTSAAYEQYF
CDR3nt: TGTGCCAGCAGCTTGACTAGCGCAGCCTACGAGCAGTACTTC

v_gene: TRBV7-2
d_gene: -
abundance: medium-sized
j_gene: TRBJ2-7
CDR3aa: CASSLAGGALSYEQYF
CDR3nt: TGTGCCAGCAGCTTAGCAGGGGGGGCCCTCTCCTACGAGCAGTACTTC

v_gene: TRBV7-9
d_gene: -
abundance: -
j_gene: TRBJ1-1
CDR3aa: CASSLDLPQAFF
CDR3nt: TGTGCCAGCAGCCTGGACCTTCCACAGGCTTTCTTT

v_gene: TRBV5-1
d_gene: TRBD2
abundance: -
j_gene: TRBJ2-7
CDR3aa: CASSLGGGAPYEQYF
CDR3nt: TGCGCCAGCAGCTTGGGCGGGGGGGCCCCCTACGAGCAGTACTTC

v_gene: TRBV3-1
d_gene: TRBD2
abundance: -
j_gene: TRBJ2-7
CDR3aa: CASSQLAGPYEQYF
CDR3nt: TGTGCCAGCAGCCAACTAGCGGGACCCTACGAGCAGTACTTC

v_gene: TRBV11-2
d_gene: -
abundance: -
j_gene: TRBJ1-4
CDR3aa: CASSSNPFEGEKLFF
CDR3nt: TGTGCCAGCAGCTCAAATCCTTTCGAGGGGGAAAAACTGTTTTTT

v_gene: TRBV7-2
d_gene: -
abundance: -
j_gene: TRBJ1-1
CDR3aa: CASSLGGSTEAFF
CDR3nt: TGTGCCAGCAGCTTGGGGGGATCGACTGAAGCTTTCTTT

v_gene: TRBV5-1
d_gene: TRBD1
abundance: -
j_gene: TRBJ2-7
CDR3aa: CASSPGTGIGEQYF
CDR3nt: TGCGCCAGCAGCCCCGGGACAGGGATTGGCGAGCAGTACTTC

v_gene: TRBV2
d_gene: -
abundance: few
j_gene: TRBJ2-3
CDR3aa: CASRGRGVTDTQYF
CDR3nt: TGTGCCAGCAGAGGGAGAGGGGTCACAGATACGCAGTATTTT

v_gene: TRBV5-5
d_gene: TRBD1
abundance: -
j_gene: TRBJ1-1
CDR3aa: CASSLRQGYTEAFF
CDR3nt: TGTGCCAGCAGCTTGAGACAGGGGTACACTGAAGCTTTCTTT

v_gene: TRBV9
d_gene: -
abundance: -
j_gene: TRBJ2-1
CDR3aa: CASSVGQNSYNEQFF
CDR3nt: TGTGCCAGCAGCGTAGGTCAGAATTCCTACAATGAGCAGTTCTTC

v_gene: TRBV6-2/TRBV6-3
d_gene: TRBD1
abundance: many
j_gene: TRBJ2-5
CDR3aa: CASNEQGARETQYF
CDR3nt: TGTGCCAGCAATGAACAGGGGGCGCGGGAGACCCAGTACTTC

v_gene: TRBV5-1
d_gene: -
abundance: -
j_gene: TRBJ2-5
CDR3aa: CASSLETARGETQYF
CDR3nt: TGCGCCAGCAGCTTGGAAACAGCCCGAGGGGAGACCCAGTACTTC

v_gene: TRBV27
d_gene: TRBD2
abundance: -
j_gene: TRBJ2-3
CDR3aa: CASQGLPSGRVTDTQYF
CDR3nt: TGTGCCTCCCAGGGTCTCCCTAGCGGGAGGGTTACAGATACGCAGTATTTT

v_gene: TRBV28
d_gene: -
abundance: large
j_gene: TRBJ1-5
CDR3aa: CASSFGDGNQPQHF
CDR3nt: TGTGCCAGCAGTTTTGGGGATGGGAATCAGCCCCAGCATTTT

v_gene: TRBV5-1
d_gene: -
abundance: -
j_gene: TRBJ1-1
CDR3aa: CASSLGTVWTEAFF
CDR3nt: TGCGCCAGCAGCTTGGGAACGGTTTGGACTGAAGCTTTCTTT

v_gene: TRBV3-1
d_gene: TRBD2
abundance: medium-sized
j_gene: TRBJ2-5
CDR3aa: CASSQGLAGNPQYF
CDR3nt: TGTGCCAGCAGCCAAGGACTAGCGGGAAATCCCCAGTACTTC

v_gene: TRBV5-8
d_gene: TRBD1
abundance: -
j_gene: TRBJ2-7
CDR3aa: CASSRTGGDEQYF
CDR3nt: TGTGCCAGCAGCCGGACAGGGGGCGACGAGCAGTACTTC

v_gene: TRBV7-3
d_gene: -
abundance: -
j_gene: TRBJ2-1
CDR3aa: CASSLTGHNEQFF
CDR3nt: TGTGCCAGCAGCTTAACCGGGCACAATGAGCAGTTCTTC

v_gene: TRBV5-1
d_gene: -
abundance: -
j_gene: TRBJ2-7
CDR3aa: CASSSDSLEQYF
CDR3nt: TGCGCCAGCAGCTCAGATAGTTTGGAGCAGTACTTC

v_gene: TRBV9
d_gene: -
abundance: medium-sized
j_gene: TRBJ2-7
CDR3aa: CASSVEPAVDYEQYF
CDR3nt: TGTGCCAGCAGCGTAGAGCCGGCGGTCGACTACGAGCAGTACTTC

v_gene: TRBV19
d_gene: TRBD1
abundance: medium-sized
j_gene: TRBJ1-6
CDR3aa: CASSTGVGQNHSPLHF
CDR3nt: TGTGCCAGTAGTACTGGGGTGGGACAGAACCATTCACCCCTCCACTTT

v_gene: TRBV2
d_gene: -
abundance: -
j_gene: TRBJ2-7
CDR3aa: CASNSDRDSYEQYF
CDR3nt: TGTGCCAGCAATTCAGACCGGGACTCTTACGAGCAGTACTTC

v_gene: TRBV10-3
d_gene: TRBD2
abundance: medium-sized
j_gene: TRBJ2-3
CDR3aa: CAISGGLAPGFTDTQYF
CDR3nt: TGTGCCATCAGTGGCGGACTAGCCCCAGGATTCACAGATACGCAGTATTTT

v_gene: TRBV27
d_gene: -
abundance: few
j_gene: TRBJ1-1
CDR3aa: CASSLNFMNTEAFF
CDR3nt: TGTGCCAGCAGTTTAAATTTCATGAACACTGAAGCTTTCTTT

v_gene: TRBV18
d_gene: TRBD2
abundance: medium-sized
j_gene: TRBJ2-7
CDR3aa: CASSRETSFEQYF
CDR3nt: TGTGCCAGCTCCCGCGAGACTAGCTTCGAGCAGTACTTC

v_gene: TRBV3-1
d_gene: -
abundance: many
j_gene: TRBJ1-4
CDR3aa: CASTRGGWGSFTTEKLFF
CDR3nt: TGTGCCAGCACCAGAGGGGGTTGGGGATCCTTTACGACCGAAAAACTGTTTTTT

v_gene: TRBV5-6
d_gene: -
abundance: -
j_gene: TRBJ1-3
CDR3aa: CASSFRGDNTIYF
CDR3nt: TGTGCCAGCAGCTTCAGAGGGGACAACACCATATATTTT

v_gene: TRBV24-1
d_gene: TRBD1
abundance: medium-sized
j_gene: TRBJ2-1
CDR3aa: CATSPLTGDRGPNEQFF
CDR3nt: TGTGCCACCAGTCCTCTGACGGGGGACAGGGGCCCGAATGAGCAGTTCTTC

v_gene: TRBV3-1
d_gene: -
abundance: many
j_gene: TRBJ1-4
CDR3aa: CASSPQDVGAEREKLFF
CDR3nt: TGTGCCAGCAGCCCACAAGATGTGGGTGCGGAGAGGGAAAAACTGTTTTTT

v_gene: TRBV5-1
d_gene: -
abundance: few
j_gene: TRBJ2-2
CDR3aa: CASSFPAGELFF
CDR3nt: TGCGCCAGCAGCTTCCCAGCCGGGGAGCTGTTTTTT

v_gene: TRBV2
d_gene: -
abundance: large
j_gene: TRBJ1-5
CDR3aa: CASRHQAHNQPQHF
CDR3nt: TGTGCCAGCAGGCATCAGGCGCACAATCAGCCCCAGCATTTT

v_gene: TRBV2
d_gene: TRBD2
abundance: few
j_gene: TRBJ2-5
CDR3aa: CTMGWGGETQYF
CDR3nt: TGTACCATGGGCTGGGGGGGAGAGACCCAGTACTTC